This T cell receptor beta chain was captured in a study of human T cells and chemical hapten exposure. This clonotype came up a few times. Between the trimmed V and J ends, which lost 0 bases and 4 bases, there was a span of 13 bases. The CDR3 is made up of 15 amino acids. Germline V gives CDR1 SGHRS, CDR2 YFSETQ. Unique molecular identifiers were linked by the library to individual cDNA molecules. In the study's own analysis: A per-sample median of about 100,000 TCRs was observed, with counts ranging from about 20,000 to 690,600. TCRdb independently ran MiXCR on the RACE reads; one entry per CDR3 protein. The authors' filters were not applied to this entry. Of about 130,000 distinct CDR3 sequences detected, about 9.4% appear once; the ten largest clones hold 1.5% to 2%. Stated time point: healthy volunteer bleed at 2 weeks. Someone pulled total RNA out of unfractionated whole blood.

This clonotype was sampled from a male donor in good health. Some clones in this sample may be carry-over from other donors' samples. The sample taken for sequencing was whole blood. The chain is built from TRBV5-1 and TRBJ2-5; possibly TRBD2 for D (7 bases). CDR3 region: CASSLARRGGETQYF. As DNA, the CDR3 is TGCGCCAGCAGCTTGGCCAGAAGGGGGGGAGAGACCCAGTACTTC.